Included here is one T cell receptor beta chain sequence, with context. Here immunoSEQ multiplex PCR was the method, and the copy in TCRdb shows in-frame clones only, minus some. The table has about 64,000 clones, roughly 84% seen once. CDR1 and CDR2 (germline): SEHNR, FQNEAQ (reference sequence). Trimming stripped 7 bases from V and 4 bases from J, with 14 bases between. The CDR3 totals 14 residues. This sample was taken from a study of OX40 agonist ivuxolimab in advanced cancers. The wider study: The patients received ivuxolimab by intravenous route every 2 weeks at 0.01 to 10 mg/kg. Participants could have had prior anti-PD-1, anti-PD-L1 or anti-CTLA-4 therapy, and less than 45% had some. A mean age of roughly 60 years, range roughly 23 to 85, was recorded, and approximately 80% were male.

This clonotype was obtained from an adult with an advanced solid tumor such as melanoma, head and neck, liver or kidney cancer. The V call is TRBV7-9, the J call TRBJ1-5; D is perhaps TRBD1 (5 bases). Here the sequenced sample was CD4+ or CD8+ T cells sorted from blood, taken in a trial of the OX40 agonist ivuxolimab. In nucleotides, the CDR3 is TGTGCCAGCACTAACGCCGGGGGAAATCAGCCCCAGCATTTT. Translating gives CASTNAGGNQPQHF.